This entry lists 8 T cell receptor beta chains sequenced from one sample in a study of persistence of HIV-infected CD4 T cells. The libraries were made with immunoSEQ version 4 in survey mode. Sequencing was performed with immunoSEQ multiplex PCR; in TCRdb, only in-frame clones are kept and a portion is missing. Seen here are fewer than 40,000 clones, roughly 82% observed once, and the top ten hold under 6.5%. These receptors lack a known antigen. The stimulus was lysate of CMV-infected fibroblasts, about 10 ug/mL. Memory cells lacking CD40L and CD69 with high CD45RO were sorted. The starting material was CD4+ T cells sorted from PBMCs after approximately 19-hour stimulation, obtained from a patient who received antiretroviral therapy. These receptor sequences come from an adult woman with HIV who was CMV-seropositive.

This rearrangement joins TRBV19 to TRBJ1-1; 10 bases align to TRBD1. The CDR3 is 16 residues long. With V trimmed by 5 bases and J by 1 base, 7 bases remained unmatched. The V gene's germline CDR1 is LNHDA and CDR2 SQIVND (reference sequence). This CDR3 reads CASSPRDRGQNTEAFF. CDR3 DNA sequence: TGTGCCAGTAGTCCCCGGGACAGGGGACAGAACACTGAAGCTTTCTTT. Full variable domain (outside the CDR3, taken from reference TRBV19 and TRBJ1-1): DGGITQSPKYLFRKEGQNVTLSCEQNLNHDAMYWYRQDPGQGLRLIYYSQIVNDFQKGDIAEGYSVSREKKESFPLTVTSAQKNPTAFYLCASSPRDRGQNTEAFFGQGTRLTVV.

This chain connects TRBV7-8 to TRBJ1-1, with 7 bases identical to TRBD1. With 5 bases clipped from V and 5 bases from J, the junction kept 8 bases outside the gene matches. This CDR3 region has 14 residues. Per germline, CDR1 SGHVS and CDR2 FQNEAQ. This chain's CDR3 is CASSRDRVGTEAFF. The CDR3 nucleotides read TGTGCCAGCAGCCGAGACAGGGTTGGAACTGAAGCTTTCTTT.

The chain couples TRBV5-1 to TRBJ2-7, with D perhaps given as TRBD1 or TRBD2 (6 bases each). CDR3 length: 14 amino acids. V gave up 7 bases and J gave up 0 bases, with 14 bases separating them. Germline assignment: CDR1 SGHRS and CDR2 YFSETQ. DNA for the CDR3: TGCGCCAGCGCCCCTGGGGGGCCCTCCTACGAGCAGTACTTC. Its translation is CASAPGGPSYEQYF.

This clone was seen only once. The CDR3 DNA follows: TGTGCCTGGAGTCAAAGCGACAATGAGCAGTTCTTC. This gives the protein CAWSQSDNEQFF. The genes are TRBV30 and TRBJ2-1; no firm D call. This CDR3 spans 12 amino acids. The germline V gene encodes CDR1 GTSNPN and CDR2 SVGIG (reference sequence). V lost 2 bases, J lost 5 bases, and 7 bases lay in between.

CDR3 DNA: TGTGCCAGTAGTATAGGAGCCGCCGGCACCGGGGAGCTGTTTTTT. Translated, it gives CASSIGAAGTGELFF. This chain joins TRBV19 and TRBJ2-2, with D unresolved. The V gene's germline CDR1 is LNHDA and CDR2 SQIVND (reference sequence). The CDR3 is 15 amino acids. Trimming took 1 base from V and 4 from J, leaving 10 bases between them.

Only one count was recorded for this clone. The rearrangement links TRBV6-5 to TRBJ1-5; D is ambiguous. The ends were cut back, 4 bases at V and 5 bases at J, with 12 bases in the middle. The germline CDR1 and CDR2 sequences are MNHEY and SVGAGI. The CDR3 is 14 residues long. CDR3 sequence (DNA): TGTGCCAGCAGTTTCCACACTGGTGATCAGCCCCAGCATTTT. This encodes CASSFHTGDQPQHF.

The chain joins TRBV5-1 to TRBJ2-4, with D maybe TRBD1 (5 bases). V was shortened by 4 bases and J by 3 bases, with 17 bases between the two germline ends. The CDR3 totals 16 residues. Looked up from germline, CDR1 is SGHRS and CDR2 is YFSETQ. CDR3 nucleotide sequence: TGCGCCAGCAGCCCCATGGGGCTTGATGGCAAAAACATTCAGTACTTC. Translation gives CASSPMGLDGKNIQYF.

The V gene is TRBV19, the J gene TRBJ1-2; 8 bases agree with TRBD1. V lost 9 bases and J lost 7; bases outside the gene matches: 7. There are 12 residues in the CDR3. The germline CDR1 and CDR2 sequences are LNHDA and SQIVND (reference sequence). The CDR3 nucleotides are TGTGCCAGCACTGACAGGGGAGGTGGCTACACCTTC. Translating it yields CASTDRGGGYTF.